One sample yielded the 27 T cell receptor beta chains listed below, sequenced in a study of blood T cell repertoires in COVID-19 (dated by TCRdb to about 2020). Library method: the immunoSEQ multiplex PCR assay. TCRdb took over this immuneACCESS table, retaining in-frame rearrangements with V and J assigned. Such tables are incomplete; in checked studies, under half of the missing clones stem from an unresolved V gene, and the remainder is unexplained. Counted in this sample were about 150,000 clones; under 90% of them appeared once. Jointly, the top ten make up 8.4% of the sample. The sequenced sample was peripheral blood. The receptors originated from a woman aged 55-70 years with active or convalescent COVID-19.

The rearrangement joins TRBV6-6 to TRBJ2-2; 12 bases agree with TRBD2. V shed 5 bases, J shed 8 bases, and the junction held 3 bases outside the gene matches. Germline assignment: CDR1 MNHNY and CDR2 SVGAGI (reference sequence). This CDR3 has 14 residues. CDR3 region: CASSPGLAGGELFF. The CDR3 DNA is TGTGCCAGCAGTCCTGGACTAGCGGGAGGGGAGCTGTTTTTT.

This clone was recorded many times. The chain employs TRBV28 and TRBJ1-5; maybe TRBD1 (6 bases). The V end was cut by 7 bases, the J end by 9 bases, with 19 bases between. The CDR3 length is 14 residues. Germline CDR1 reads MDHEN; CDR2 reads SYDVKM. CDR3 protein: CASNRDTEFRPQHF. The CDR3 coding sequence is TGTGCCAGCAACAGGGACACCGAATTTCGGCCCCAGCATTTT.

The chain couples TRBV27 to TRBJ2-6; TRBD1 matches 8 bases. Germline values: CDR1 MNHEY, CDR2 SMNVEV (reference sequence). The CDR3 has 20 residues. Unmatched junction bases numbered 16, after V lost 2 bases and J lost 4 bases. The CDR3: CASSLGPGQAYDRGANVLTF. CDR3 nucleotide sequence: TGTGCCAGCAGTTTAGGGCCGGGACAGGCCTACGATAGGGGGGCCAACGTCCTGACTTTC. The full variable domain, rest sourced from reference TRBV27 and TRBJ2-6, is EAQVTQNPRYLITVTGKKLTVTCSQNMNHEYMSWYRQDPGLGLRQIYYSMNVEVTDKGDVPEGYKVSRKEKRNFPLILESPSPNQTSLYFCASSLGPGQAYDRGANVLTFGAGSRLTVL.

The CDR3 spells CASSDDSLLNTEAFF. CDR3 bases: TGTGCCAGCAGTGATGACAGTCTACTAAACACTGAAGCTTTCTTT. This rearrangement joins TRBV2 to TRBJ1-1; D is perhaps TRBD1 (5 bases). Germline V gives CDR1 SNHLY, CDR2 FYNNEI. V gave up 3 bases and J gave up 2 bases, with 13 bases separating them. The CDR3 has 15 amino acids.

This clone was seen a few times. The CDR3 reads CASSLTGLLSEQFF. The CDR3 DNA is TGTGCCAGTAGCCTGACAGGGTTATTGAGTGAGCAGTTCTTC. The chain uses TRBV19 and TRBJ2-1; 7 nucleotides agree with TRBD1. From germline, CDR1 is LNHDA and CDR2 SQIVND (reference sequence). This CDR3 spans 14 amino acids. V lost 6 bases, J lost 9 bases, and 11 bases stayed unmatched.

The CDR3 nucleotides read TGTGCCAGCAGCCTACAATTACCGGGACAGGGGGGCGCTAATGAAAAACTGTTTTTT. As protein: CASSLQLPGQGGANEKLFF. The gene calls are TRBV28 and TRBJ1-4; TRBD1 matches 11 bases. Germline CDR1 MDHEN, CDR2 SYDVKM. The trim removed 6 bases at V and 3 bases at J, leaving 15 bases unmatched. The CDR3 loop spans 19 amino acids.

V and J are TRBV5-7 and TRBJ1-4, with 8 nucleotides matching TRBD1. TRBV5-7 belongs to the ORF category, with a function that is uncertain. The trim removed 1 base at V and 7 bases at J, leaving 12 bases unmatched. The CDR3 runs 17 residues. CDR3 residues: CASSLTSRDRLREKLFF. The CDR3 DNA reads TGTGCCAGCAGCTTGACTTCCCGGGACAGGCTACGTGAAAAACTGTTTTTT.

This chain uses TRBV28 with TRBJ2-7, with D hard to call. There are 15 residues in the CDR3. The V gene's germline CDR1 is MDHEN and CDR2 SYDVKM. V dropped 3 bases and J dropped 1 base, with 13 bases sitting between them. The CDR3 is CASSFVAGPSYEQYF. In DNA form, the CDR3 reads TGTGCCAGCAGTTTTGTGGCAGGCCCATCCTACGAGCAGTACTTC.

The chain employs TRBV5-1 and TRBJ2-1; 7 bases agree with TRBD1. This CDR3 spans 16 amino acids. With V trimmed by 3 bases and J by 0 bases, 6 bases remained unmatched. The germline V gene encodes CDR1 SGHRS and CDR2 YFSETQ. The CDR3 region has the DNA TGCGCCAGCAGCTCTCCCACAGGGGACTCCTACAATGAGCAGTTCTTC. Protein: CASSSPTGDSYNEQFF.

The V and J genes are TRBV2 and TRBJ1-3, with a tentative D call TRBD1 (5 bases). The CDR3 length is 14 residues. CDR1 is SNHLY, CDR2 FYNNEI, per germline. The V and J ends lost 5 bases and 4 bases respectively, with 12 bases between them. The CDR3 region is CASSSRVRGNTIYF. CDR3 nucleotides: TGTGCCAGCAGTTCCAGGGTGAGGGGAAACACCATATATTTT.

The chain uses TRBV5-1 and TRBJ1-5; the D is unclear. Germline V gene lookup returns CDR1 SGHRS and CDR2 YFSETQ. This CDR3 has 14 amino acids. V was trimmed by 2 bases and J by 7 bases, leaving 13 bases between them. For the CDR3, the DNA is TGCGCCAGCAGCTTTGTTGCGGGAGGGCAGCCCCAGCATTTT. The encoded protein is CASSFVAGGQPQHF.

This sequence joins TRBV6-5 and TRBJ1-1; D gene ambiguous. The germline V and J ends were trimmed by 5 bases and 1 base, with 8 bases remaining between them. Per germline, CDR1 MNHEY and CDR2 SVGAGI. This CDR3 is 13 amino acids long. CDR3 bases: TGTGCCAGCAGTCAGACACCGAACACTGAAGCTTTCTTT. This gives the protein CASSQTPNTEAFF.

The V call is TRBV28, the J call TRBJ2-7; the D gene is possibly TRBD2 (6 bases). This CDR3 spans 12 amino acids. Per the germline V gene, CDR1 is MDHEN and CDR2 is SYDVKM. Here the CDR3 reads CATGGARYEQYF. Written as DNA, the CDR3 is TGTGCTACAGGAGGGGCCCGCTACGAGCAGTACTTC.

This clone has a handful of counts. J is TRBJ2-7 and V is TRBV11-2, with D uncertain. Germline loops: CDR1 SGHAT, CDR2 FQNNGV. This CDR3 has 13 amino acids. V was shortened by 3 bases and J by 5 bases, with 11 bases between the two germline ends. The CDR3 loop is CASSFPRRDEQYF. DNA of the CDR3: TGTGCCAGCAGCTTTCCTAGACGGGACGAGCAGTACTTC.

The gene calls are TRBV10-3 and TRBJ2-1; 8 bases map to TRBD1. Germline assignment: CDR1 ENHRY and CDR2 SYGVKD. J gave up 6 bases and V 11 bases, and 9 bases lay outside the gene matches. The CDR3 contains 13 residues. The CDR3 region is CAGQGQGANEQFF. In DNA, the CDR3 is TGTGCCGGACAAGGACAGGGAGCCAATGAGCAGTTCTTC.

The chain links TRBV6-2 or TRBV6-3 to TRBJ2-6; 8 nucleotides agree with TRBD1. Germline V gives CDR1 MNHEY, CDR2 SVGEGT. This CDR3 has 16 amino acids. V lost 5 bases and J lost 0; bases outside the gene matches: 3. This CDR3 reads CASSGQGPSGANVLTF. DNA for the CDR3: TGTGCCAGCAGTGGACAGGGTCCCTCTGGGGCCAACGTCCTGACTTTC.

The chain carries TRBV19 and TRBJ1-1; 9 bases fit TRBD1. CDR1 LNHDA and CDR2 SQIVND come from the germline V gene (reference sequence). The CDR3 loop spans 14 amino acids. The J segment lost 3 bases and the V segment lost 7 bases, leaving 6 bases of the junction unmatched. The CDR3 protein is CASTVTGGYTEAFF. In DNA form, the CDR3 reads TGTGCCAGTACGGTTACAGGGGGCTACACTGAAGCTTTCTTT.

The chain employs TRBV5-1 and TRBJ2-2, with 7 bases aligning to TRBD1. CDR1 and CDR2 from the germline V gene are SGHRS and YFSETQ. Germline trimming cut 4 bases from V and 6 bases from J; bases unmatched to any gene: 15. The CDR3 is 17 residues long. CDR3 bases: TGCGCCAGCAGCGCCTCCCCGGGACAGATAACACCCGGGGAGCTGTTTTTT. Amino acids: CASSASPGQITPGELFF.

The chain joins TRBV2 to TRBJ1-1; 7 bases agree with TRBD1. Germline V gene data show CDR1 as SNHLY and CDR2 as FYNNEI. The CDR3 extends over 12 amino acids. V shed 9 bases, J shed 3 bases, and the junction held 4 bases outside the gene matches. CDR3 region: CARQGFDTEAFF. The CDR3 bases are TGTGCCAGACAGGGGTTCGACACTGAAGCTTTCTTT. Variable domain in full (rest from reference TRBV2 and TRBJ1-1): EPEVTQTPSHQVTQMGQEVILRCVPISNHLYFYWYRQILGQKVEFLVSFYNNEISEKSEIFDDQFSVERPDGSNFTLKIRSTKLEDSAMYFCARQGFDTEAFFGQGTRLTVV.

V gene TRBV27 combines with J gene TRBJ2-7, with TRBD1 matching 8 bases. The germline V gene encodes CDR1 MNHEY and CDR2 SMNVEV (reference sequence). The CDR3 contains 16 residues. V was clipped by 4 bases and J by 2 bases; unmatched bases: 10. The CDR3 coding sequence is TGTGCCAGCAGTTACTCTCCGGGACAGGTCCCCTACGAGCAGTACGTC. The encoded protein is CASSYSPGQVPYEQYV.

The chain joins TRBV5-1 to TRBJ2-2; 7 positions match TRBD2. This CDR3 spans 15 amino acids. From germline, CDR1 is SGHRS and CDR2 YFSETQ. V was pared by 4 bases and J by 0 bases, with 3 bases of the junction left unmatched. This CDR3 reads CASSTSGANTGELFF. The CDR3 DNA reads TGCGCCAGCAGCACGAGCGGGGCGAACACCGGGGAGCTGTTTTTT.

The rearrangement links TRBV4-1 to TRBJ2-1; 7 bases match TRBD1. CDR3 length: 16 amino acids. Germline V gene lookup returns CDR1 MGHRA and CDR2 YSYEKL. Germline trimming cut 0 bases from V and 6 bases from J; bases unmatched to any gene: 8. The CDR3 reads CASSQELTAGGNEQFF. CDR3 DNA sequence: TGCGCCAGCAGCCAAGAATTGACCGCAGGGGGCAATGAGCAGTTCTTC.

This clone occurred a few times. J is TRBJ1-4 and V is TRBV7-2; 8 bases fit TRBD1. The V gene end was trimmed by 5 bases and the J gene end by 4 bases; junction bases not matched to a gene: 3. The CDR3 totals 14 residues. Germline loops: CDR1 SGHTA, CDR2 FQGNSA. The CDR3 coding sequence is TGTGCCAGCAGCCCGGACAGGGTTAATGAAAAACTGTTTTTT. Its protein product is CASSPDRVNEKLFF.

This chain joins TRBV19 and TRBJ2-5; 7 bases align to TRBD2. The germline V gene has CDR1 LNHDA and CDR2 SQIVND (reference sequence). The CDR3 consists of 17 residues. With 5 bases clipped from V and 0 bases from J, the junction kept 12 bases outside the gene matches. The CDR3 region is CASSPGGSGIHQETQYF. The CDR3 coding sequence is TGTGCCAGTAGTCCGGGCGGCAGCGGGATACACCAAGAGACCCAGTACTTC.

Written as DNA, the CDR3 is TGTGCCAGCAGCTTGGCTCGGATTCGGGACATTCAGTACTTC. Protein product: CASSLARIRDIQYF. The rearrangement joins TRBV5-8 to TRBJ2-4; D remains ambiguous. Trimming took 0 bases from V and 8 from J, leaving 12 bases between them. The CDR3 length is 14 residues. Germline CDR1 is SGHTS and CDR2 is YDEGEE. Filled out from reference TRBV5-8 and TRBJ2-4, the complete variable domain reads EAGVTQSPTHLIKTRGQQATLRCSPISGHTSVYWYQQALGLGLQFLLWYDEGEERNRGNFPPRFSGRQFPNYSSELNVNALELEDSALYLCASSLARIRDIQYFGAGTRLSVL.

This clone has more than one count but fewer than ten. The V and J genes are TRBV27 and TRBJ1-2; 9 nucleotides line up with TRBD1. Per the germline V gene, CDR1 is MNHEY and CDR2 is SMNVEV (reference sequence). CDR3 length equals 14 residues. Trimming took 3 bases from V and 6 from J; bases not matched to a gene: 5. CDR3 amino acids: CASSFRDRANGYTF. The CDR3 DNA follows: TGTGCCAGCAGTTTCCGGGACAGGGCAAATGGCTACACCTTC.

The DNA of the CDR3 is TGCGCCAGCAAGGGGTCACGCGACACCGGGGAGCTGTTTTTT. Its translation: CASKGSRDTGELFF. The J gene is TRBJ2-2, the V gene TRBV5-1, with a weak D call TRBD1 (5 bases). Trimming removed 6 bases from V and 3 bases from J, with 12 bases in between. CDR3 length: 14 residues. In germline, CDR1 is SGHRS, CDR2 YFSETQ. Looking up the rest from reference TRBV5-1 and TRBJ2-2 gives the full variable domain: KAGVTQTPRYLIKTRGQQVTLSCSPISGHRSVSWYQQTPGQGLQFLFEYFSETQRNKGNFPGRFSGRQFSNSRSEMNVSTLELGDSALYLCASKGSRDTGELFFGEGSRLTVL.